This record looks at one T cell receptor (beta chain) sequence and its context. Method: immunoSEQ multiplex PCR; TCRdb's copy keeps in-frame clones and lacks some. The sample has some 87,000 clones, approximately 96% seen once; the top ten hold roughly 0.35%. The sample is drawn from a study of technical replicates of blood from a few donors. Between the trimmed V and J ends, which lost 4 bases and 4 bases, there was a span of 21 bases. Germline V gives CDR1 SGHNT, CDR2 YYREEE (reference sequence). This CDR3 has 16 amino acids. J is TRBJ2-7 and V is TRBV5-4; possibly TRBD1 for D (7 bases). Sequencing was carried out using T cells isolated from PBMCs. The receptor was derived from a human donor in good health. The CDR3 is CASSLDQGDLRYEQYF. CDR3 DNA sequence: TGTGCCAGCAGCCTGGACCAGGGGGACTTGAGATACGAGCAGTACTTC.